This T cell receptor (beta chain) was profiled in a study of blood T cell repertoires in COVID-19. Study context: Specimens from acute and convalescent COVID-19 originated in the United States, Italy and Spain. From T cells, B-cell-depleted T cells, or PBMCs came the material, which was cDNA or gDNA.

The CDR3 totals 13 residues. V was trimmed by 7 bases and J by 2 bases, leaving 9 bases between them. Original analysis: Using reference gene primer amplification, nucleated cell counts were estimated. Using immunoSEQ multiplex PCR, the repertoire was profiled, and TCRdb retains in-frame clones only, with some absent. The D gene and trimming were derived from the DNA, and the V and J assignments and clone size from that table. The sample has 150,000 to 180,000 clones; about 86% are singletons. This receptor was taken from a woman aged 60-75 years with acute or convalescent COVID-19. The sample comprised peripheral blood. The chain has TRBV12-3 or TRBV12-4 and TRBJ1-3; no firm D call. CDR3 protein: CASTQSTGNTIYF. For the CDR3, the DNA is TGTGCCAGCACGCAGTCCACTGGAAACACCATATATTTT.